Only a few counts were recorded for the clone carrying this TCR beta chain. The antigen remains unidentified. Using its own MiXCR run on the 5' RACE reads, TCRdb lists one record per CDR3 protein. The sample shows 500,000 to 600,000 distinct CDR3 sequences, roughly a fifth of them seen only once. This sample was taken from a study of identical twins. The CDR3 loop spans 14 amino acids. V gave up 6 bases and J gave up 2 bases, with 10 bases separating them. CDR1 and CDR2 (germline): LGHNT, FRNRAP. Study-wide points: Fewer insertions were carried by abundant cord blood beta clonotypes, but none was seen in memory repertoires.

These records were also assigned to another study, of T cells expressing NK-cell markers. Turning to that study: One observes that, in several donors, these clonotypes were also the leading ones within the CD3+CD56-NKG2C+ fraction. There remained a lack of clarity about HCMV specificity of expanded NKG2C+ T cell clones.

The source material was CD4+ T cells sorted from blood. This clonotype originated in a woman younger than 35 in good health. The V gene is TRBV12-5, the J gene TRBJ1-4; D is undetermined. The CDR3 region is CASGPGGTNEKLFF. CDR3 in DNA: TGTGCTAGTGGCCCCGGTGGTACTAATGAAAAACTGTTTTTT.